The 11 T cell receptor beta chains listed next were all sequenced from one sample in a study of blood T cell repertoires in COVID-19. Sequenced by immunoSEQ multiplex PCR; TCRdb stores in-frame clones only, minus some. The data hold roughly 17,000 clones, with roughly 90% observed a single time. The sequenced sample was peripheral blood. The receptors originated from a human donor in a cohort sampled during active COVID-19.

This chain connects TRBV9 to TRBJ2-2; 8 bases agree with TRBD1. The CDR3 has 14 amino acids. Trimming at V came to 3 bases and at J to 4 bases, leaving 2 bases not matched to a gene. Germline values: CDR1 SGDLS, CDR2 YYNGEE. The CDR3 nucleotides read TGTGCCAGCAGCGAACAGGGGGTCACCGGGGAGCTGTTTTTT. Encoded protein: CASSEQGVTGELFF.

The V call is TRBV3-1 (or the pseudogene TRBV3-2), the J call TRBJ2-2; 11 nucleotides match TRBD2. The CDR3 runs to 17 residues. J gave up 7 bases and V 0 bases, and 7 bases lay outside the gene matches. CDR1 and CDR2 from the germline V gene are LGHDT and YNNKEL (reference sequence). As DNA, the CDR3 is TGTGCCAGCAGCCAAGATCTACTAGCGGGAGTTATCGGGGAGCTGTTTTTT. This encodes CASSQDLLAGVIGELFF.

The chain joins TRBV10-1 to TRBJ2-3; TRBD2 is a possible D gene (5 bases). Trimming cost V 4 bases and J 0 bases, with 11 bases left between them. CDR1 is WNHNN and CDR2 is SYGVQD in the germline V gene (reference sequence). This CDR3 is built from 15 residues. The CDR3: CASSGGAVSTDTQYF. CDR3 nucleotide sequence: TGCGCCAGCAGTGGTGGAGCGGTTAGCACAGATACGCAGTATTTT.

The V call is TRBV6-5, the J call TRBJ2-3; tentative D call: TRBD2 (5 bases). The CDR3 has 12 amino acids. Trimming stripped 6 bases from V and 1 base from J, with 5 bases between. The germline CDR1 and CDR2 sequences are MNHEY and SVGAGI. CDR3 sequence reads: CASRRGTDTQYF. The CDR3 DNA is TGTGCCAGCAGGAGGGGCACAGATACGCAGTATTTT.

The CDR3 spells CASSLAHRPGLVDPSEQFF. Written as DNA, the CDR3 is TGTGCCAGCAGCTTAGCGCATCGTCCGGGACTAGTGGATCCTAGTGAGCAGTTCTTC. The chain carries TRBV7-2 and TRBJ2-1, with 8 bases that match TRBD2. The CDR3 consists of 19 residues. Germline V lookup: CDR1 SGHTA, CDR2 FQGNSA. V gave up 0 bases and J gave up 9 bases; unmatched junction bases: 19.

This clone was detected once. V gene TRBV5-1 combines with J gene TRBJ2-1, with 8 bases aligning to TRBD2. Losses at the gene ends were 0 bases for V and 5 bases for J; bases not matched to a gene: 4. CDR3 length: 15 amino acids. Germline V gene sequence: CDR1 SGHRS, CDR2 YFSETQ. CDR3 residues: CASSLVLAENNEQFF. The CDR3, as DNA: TGCGCCAGCAGCTTGGTACTAGCGGAGAACAATGAGCAGTTCTTC.

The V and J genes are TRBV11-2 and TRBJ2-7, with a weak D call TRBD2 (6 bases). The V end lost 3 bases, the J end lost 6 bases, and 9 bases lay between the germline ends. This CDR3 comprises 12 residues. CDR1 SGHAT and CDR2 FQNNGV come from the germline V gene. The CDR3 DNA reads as TGTGCCAGCAGCTTCGGTAGCGGCGAGCAGTACTTC. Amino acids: CASSFGSGEQYF. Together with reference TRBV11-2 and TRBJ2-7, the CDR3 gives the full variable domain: EAGVAQSPRYKIIEKRQSVAFWCNPISGHATLYWYQQILGQGPKLLIQFQNNGVVDDSQLPKDRFSAERLKGVDSTLKIQPAKLEDSAVYLCASSFGSGEQYFGPGTRLTVT.

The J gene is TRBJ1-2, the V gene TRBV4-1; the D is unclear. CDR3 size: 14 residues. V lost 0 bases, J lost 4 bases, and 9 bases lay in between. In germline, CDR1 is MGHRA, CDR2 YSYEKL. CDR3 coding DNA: TGCGCCAGCAGCCAAGATGTCCGGTTCTATGGCTACACCTTC. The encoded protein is CASSQDVRFYGYTF.

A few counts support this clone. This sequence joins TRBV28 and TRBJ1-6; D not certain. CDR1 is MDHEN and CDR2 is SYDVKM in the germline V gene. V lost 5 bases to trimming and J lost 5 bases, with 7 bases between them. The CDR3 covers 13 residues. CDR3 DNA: TGTGCCAGCAGTGAACTTGATAATTCACCCCTCCACTTT. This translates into CASSELDNSPLHF. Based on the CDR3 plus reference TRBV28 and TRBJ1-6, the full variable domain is DVKVTQSSRYLVKRTGEKVFLECVQDMDHENMFWYRQDPGLGLRLIYFSYDVKMKEKGDIPEGYSVSREKKERFSLILESASTNQTSMYLCASSELDNSPLHFGNGTRLTVT.

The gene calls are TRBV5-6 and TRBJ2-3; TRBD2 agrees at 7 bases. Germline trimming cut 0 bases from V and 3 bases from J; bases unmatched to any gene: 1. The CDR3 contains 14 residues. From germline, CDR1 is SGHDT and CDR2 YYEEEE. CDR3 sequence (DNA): TGTGCCAGCAGCTTGGGAGCGGGAACAGATACGCAGTATTTT. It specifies CASSLGAGTDTQYF.

CDR3 bases: TGCGCCAGCAGTCGGACTAGCGGAGGGACTGAGACCCAGTACTTC. Its translation: CASSRTSGGTETQYF. The rearrangement uses TRBV10-1 and TRBJ2-5; 10 bases fit TRBD2. Germline-derived CDR1 and CDR2 are WNHNN and SYGVQD (reference sequence). V trimming: 5 bases; J trimming: 5 bases; junction bases outside the gene matches: 8. This CDR3 comprises 15 residues.